What follows are 28 T cell receptor beta chains derived from one specimen sequenced in a study of control samples from healthy donors and cancer patients. Here immunoSEQ multiplex PCR was the method, and the copy in TCRdb shows in-frame clones only, minus some. The sample yields approximately 150,000 clones, 90% to 95% seen once. The sequenced sample consisted of blood. These receptors all come from a man between 18 and 29 years old in good health.

This clone showed up just a few times. J is TRBJ1-2 and V is TRBV4-1; D unresolved. The V gene's germline CDR1 is MGHRA and CDR2 YSYEKL. Trimming took 6 bases from V and 7 from J, leaving 12 bases between them. The CDR3 consists of 12 residues. CDR3 coding DNA: TGCGCCAGCAGGGGAGGAGCGAGTGGCTACACCTTC. It specifies CASRGGASGYTF.

CDR3 nucleotides: TGCGCCAGCAGCCAAGATCGGGGGCTATTAGCTTTCTTT. Protein product: CASSQDRGLLAFF. The V gene is TRBV4-1, the J gene TRBJ1-1, with D possibly matching TRBD1 (6 bases). The CDR3 runs 13 residues. Trimming removed 0 bases from V and 10 bases from J, with 12 bases in between. CDR1 is MGHRA, CDR2 YSYEKL, per germline.

This clone was observed a single time. The rearrangement uses TRBV7-3 and TRBJ2-2; 8 positions agree with TRBD1. This CDR3 has 15 amino acids. V lost 5 bases to trimming and J lost 3 bases; unmatched junction nucleotides: 5. Per germline, CDR1 SGHTA and CDR2 FQGTGA. CDR3 loop: CASSLDRVDTGELFF. The CDR3, as DNA: TGTGCCAGCAGCCTGGACAGGGTGGACACCGGGGAGCTGTTTTTT.

V usage is TRBV7-9 and J usage is TRBJ2-5, with D maybe TRBD1 (5 bases). V was pared by 8 bases and J by 5 bases, with 18 bases between. Germline loops: CDR1 SEHNR, CDR2 FQNEAQ (reference sequence). This CDR3 comprises 14 residues. CDR3 nucleotides: TGTGCCAGCGCATTATCACCGGCAGGGGAGACCCAGTACTTC. Translated: CASALSPAGETQYF. The variable domain in full, with the rest retrieved from reference TRBV7-9 and TRBJ2-5, is DTGVSQNPRHKITKRGQNVTFRCDPISEHNRLYWYRQTLGQGPEFLTYFQNEAQLEKSRLLSDRFSAERPKGSFSTLEIQRTEQGDSAMYLCASALSPAGETQYFGPGTRLLVL.

The chain recombines TRBV19 with TRBJ1-3; D is ambiguous. The CDR3 runs to 16 residues. CDR1 is LNHDA, CDR2 SQIVND, per germline (reference sequence). Trimming took 1 base from V and 0 from J, leaving 10 bases between them. The CDR3 nucleotides read TGTGCCAGTAGTATAGCGTTCGGGGTCTCTGGAAACACCATATATTTT. Protein: CASSIAFGVSGNTIYF.

The CDR3 protein is CASSLDAGEREAFF. DNA of the CDR3: TGTGCCAGCAGTTTAGACGCTGGGGAACGTGAAGCTTTCTTT. This chain joins TRBV27 and TRBJ1-1; D uncertain. The germline V gene encodes CDR1 MNHEY and CDR2 SMNVEV (reference sequence). The CDR3 sequence is 14 residues long. The V and J ends lost 2 bases and 7 bases respectively, with 14 bases between them.

The chain links TRBV7-9 to TRBJ2-3; TRBD2 agrees at 7 bases. The CDR3 consists of 15 residues. From germline, CDR1 is SEHNR and CDR2 FQNEAQ (reference sequence). Germline trimming cut 3 bases from V and 2 bases from J; bases unmatched to any gene: 5. The CDR3 DNA reads TGTGCCAGCAGCTTGGCGGGAGCCTACACAGATACGCAGTATTTT. Protein product: CASSLAGAYTDTQYF.

This clone has only one observation. V gene TRBV7-9 combines with J gene TRBJ2-6; D remains unclear. Trimming left V 8 bases short and J 1 base short, with 6 bases between. Per germline, CDR1 SEHNR and CDR2 FQNEAQ (reference sequence). The CDR3 spans 13 residues. Here the CDR3 reads CASYLSGANVLTF. The CDR3 bases are TGTGCCAGCTATCTTTCTGGGGCCAACGTCCTGACTTTC.

With respect to this clone: Other DNA variants within this sample encode the same CDR3. The chain is built from TRBV5-1 and TRBJ1-1, with unresolved D. Germline CDR1 reads SGHRS; CDR2 reads YFSETQ. V lost 0 bases to trimming and J lost 7 bases, with 4 bases between them. This CDR3 region has 11 residues. The CDR3 sequence is CASSLAGEAFF. The CDR3 bases are TGCGCCAGCAGCTTGGCTGGTGAAGCTTTCTTT.

CDR3 in DNA: TGTGCCAGCAGCCAATGGGACTCCGCCCAAGGTTACGAGCAGTACTTC. Encoded protein: CASSQWDSAQGYEQYF. The V call is TRBV4-2, the J call TRBJ2-7, with TRBD2 as a possible D gene (6 bases). Trimming left V 2 bases short and J 4 bases short, with 18 bases between. This CDR3 has 16 amino acids. Looked up from germline, CDR1 is LGHNA and CDR2 is YNFKEQ.

This chain uses TRBV15 with TRBJ2-5, with TRBD2 as a possible D gene (6 bases). This CDR3 contains 15 residues. Trimming took 5 bases from V and 5 from J, leaving 18 bases between them. Germline V gene data show CDR1 as LNHNV and CDR2 as YYDKDF (reference sequence). Here the CDR3 DNA reads TGTGCCACCAGCCCAGGGTCCCGGGAGCTTGAGACCCAGTACTTC. Translating gives CATSPGSRELETQYF.

The gene calls are TRBV18 and TRBJ1-1; tentative D call: TRBD1 (5 bases). This CDR3 is 16 amino acids long. V lost 1 base and J lost 0, with 12 bases in between. CDR1 is KGHSH, CDR2 LQKENI, per germline. The CDR3 coding sequence is TGTGCCAGCTCACCACGGGGGGAGACAGTGAACACTGAAGCTTTCTTT. It codes for CASSPRGETVNTEAFF.

The chain is built from TRBV5-1 and TRBJ2-3, with 10 nucleotides matching TRBD2. The CDR3 runs to 16 residues. The germline gives CDR1 SGHRS, CDR2 YFSETQ. Trimming took 2 bases from V and 3 from J; bases not matched to a gene: 6. CDR3 DNA: TGCGCCAGCAGCTTCGGAGCGGGAGGGGTTACAGATACGCAGTATTTT. Translated: CASSFGAGGVTDTQYF.

The chain links TRBV5-1 to TRBJ2-7; maybe TRBD2 (5 bases). The CDR3 loop spans 15 amino acids. Germline loops: CDR1 SGHRS, CDR2 YFSETQ. V lost 1 base to trimming and J lost 0 bases, with 11 bases between them. This CDR3 reads CASSLFGESSYEQYF. In DNA form, the CDR3 reads TGCGCCAGCAGCTTGTTCGGGGAGAGCTCCTACGAGCAGTACTTC.

The rearrangement links TRBV29-1 to TRBJ1-2; 8 nucleotides agree with TRBD1. Per the germline V gene, CDR1 is SQVTM and CDR2 is ANQGSEA. Unmatched junction bases numbered 7, after V lost 6 bases and J lost 4 bases. The CDR3 is 13 amino acids. In nucleotides, the CDR3 is TGCAGCGTCCCAGCTGACAGGGGCTATGGCTACACCTTC. Translated: CSVPADRGYGYTF.

V gene TRBV29-1 combines with J gene TRBJ1-2; 7 nucleotides agree with TRBD1. Germline trimming cut 7 bases from V and 4 bases from J; bases unmatched to any gene: 3. Germline loops: CDR1 SQVTM, CDR2 ANQGSEA. The CDR3 extends over 11 amino acids. The chain's CDR3 is CSAGTAYGYTF. CDR3 DNA: TGCAGCGCCGGGACAGCCTATGGCTACACCTTC.

The rearrangement joins TRBV10-3 to TRBJ1-2; D ambiguous. There are 13 residues in the CDR3. Looked up from germline, CDR1 is ENHRY and CDR2 is SYGVKD. V lost 2 bases to trimming and J lost 3 bases, with 7 bases between them. CDR3 in DNA: TGTGCCATCAGTGAGGGCCAAGACTATGGCTACACCTTC. Translation: CAISEGQDYGYTF.

The rearrangement uses TRBV28 and TRBJ1-2; D ambiguous. The CDR3 extends over 14 amino acids. Between the trimmed V and J ends, which lost 5 bases and 4 bases, there was a span of 14 bases. Germline V gene sequence: CDR1 MDHEN, CDR2 SYDVKM. The CDR3 coding sequence is TGTGCCAGCAGTACGCGGACGGGGAGCTATGGCTACACCTTC. Amino acids: CASSTRTGSYGYTF.

The rearrangement uses TRBV27 and TRBJ2-7; TRBD2 matches at 9 bases. Germline CDR1 and CDR2: MNHEY and SMNVEV (reference sequence). Germline trimming cut 2 bases from V and 5 bases from J; bases unmatched to any gene: 10. The CDR3 is made up of 16 amino acids. The CDR3, as DNA: TGTGCCAGCAGTTTAATAGGGGGCGGGGGGGCCGACGAGCAGTACTTC. It encodes CASSLIGGGGADEQYF.

The V call is TRBV5-1, the J call TRBJ1-1; D is possibly TRBD1 (5 bases). Germline V gives CDR1 SGHRS, CDR2 YFSETQ. The CDR3 runs 15 residues. V lost 0 bases, J lost 1 base, and 10 bases lay in between. This CDR3 reads CASSLEGRPNTEAFF. CDR3 nucleotide sequence: TGCGCCAGCAGCTTGGAGGGGAGACCGAACACTGAAGCTTTCTTT.

The count of this clone is one. The chain carries TRBV23-1 and TRBJ2-7; no reliable D call. TRBV23-1 is filed as an ORF, its function uncertain. The CDR3 loop spans 16 amino acids. V lost 2 bases and J lost 7, with 21 bases in between. CDR3 protein: CASSQQPAGSSWEQYF. The CDR3 DNA reads TGCGCCAGCAGTCAACAGCCCGCCGGGTCGTCCTGGGAGCAGTACTTC.

The V and J genes are TRBV6-5 and TRBJ1-5; D remains unclear. CDR1 is MNHEY, CDR2 SVGAGI, per germline. V lost 0 bases to trimming and J lost 0 bases, with 3 bases between them. CDR3 size: 14 residues. The CDR3 loop is CASSYSSSNQPQHF. Here the CDR3 DNA reads TGTGCCAGCAGTTACTCGAGTAGCAATCAGCCCCAGCATTTT.

The J gene is TRBJ1-5, the V gene TRBV27, with D hard to call. Germline CDR1 and CDR2: MNHEY and SMNVEV (reference sequence). Trimming stripped 3 bases from V and 4 bases from J, with 13 bases between. This CDR3 comprises 15 residues. The CDR3 protein is CASSLGSGGNQPQHF. CDR3 sequence (DNA): TGTGCCAGCAGTTTGGGCTCGGGAGGAAATCAGCCCCAGCATTTT.

The chain is built from TRBV6-5 and TRBJ1-1, with no clear D. Trimming took 2 bases from V and 5 from J, leaving 15 bases between them. The CDR3 sequence is 15 residues long. CDR1 is MNHEY, CDR2 SVGAGI, per germline. The CDR3 is CASSYPGGEGTEAFF. The CDR3 DNA reads as TGTGCCAGCAGTTACCCCGGAGGAGAAGGGACTGAAGCTTTCTTT.

CDR3 nucleotide sequence: TGTGCCAGCAGTGATGGGTTGAGGCCAAACACTGAAGCTTTCTTT. It yields the protein CASSDGLRPNTEAFF. The chain joins TRBV2 to TRBJ1-1; D unclear. The CDR3 totals 15 residues. Trimming stripped 3 bases from V and 2 bases from J, with 13 bases between. The germline gives CDR1 SNHLY, CDR2 FYNNEI.

The chain uses TRBV5-4 and TRBJ1-2; 7 bases align to TRBD1. Losses at the gene ends were 4 bases for V and 0 bases for J; bases not matched to a gene: 12. This CDR3 comprises 17 residues. Germline CDR1 and CDR2: SGHNT and YYREEE (reference sequence). The CDR3 reads CASSPTPTGQANYGYTF. For the CDR3, the DNA is TGTGCCAGCAGCCCGACCCCGACAGGGCAAGCTAACTATGGCTACACCTTC.

The table lists this clone with a count of one. This chain links TRBV7-9 with TRBJ1-3; 8 bases align to TRBD1. The J segment lost 5 bases and the V segment lost 2 bases, leaving 2 bases of the junction unmatched. CDR3 length: 14 amino acids. Germline CDR1 SEHNR, CDR2 FQNEAQ (reference sequence). The CDR3 is CASSLQGARNTIYF. The CDR3 DNA reads as TGTGCCAGCAGCTTACAGGGGGCTAGAAACACCATATATTTT.

This chain's CDR3 is CASSLGTGPTTEAFF. The CDR3 region has the DNA TGCGCCAGCAGCTTGGGGACAGGACCGACCACTGAAGCTTTCTTT. The genes are TRBV5-1 and TRBJ1-1, with 7 nucleotides matching TRBD1. The V gene end was trimmed by 0 bases and the J gene end by 4 bases; junction bases not matched to a gene: 6. The CDR3 totals 15 residues. CDR1 is SGHRS, CDR2 YFSETQ, per germline.